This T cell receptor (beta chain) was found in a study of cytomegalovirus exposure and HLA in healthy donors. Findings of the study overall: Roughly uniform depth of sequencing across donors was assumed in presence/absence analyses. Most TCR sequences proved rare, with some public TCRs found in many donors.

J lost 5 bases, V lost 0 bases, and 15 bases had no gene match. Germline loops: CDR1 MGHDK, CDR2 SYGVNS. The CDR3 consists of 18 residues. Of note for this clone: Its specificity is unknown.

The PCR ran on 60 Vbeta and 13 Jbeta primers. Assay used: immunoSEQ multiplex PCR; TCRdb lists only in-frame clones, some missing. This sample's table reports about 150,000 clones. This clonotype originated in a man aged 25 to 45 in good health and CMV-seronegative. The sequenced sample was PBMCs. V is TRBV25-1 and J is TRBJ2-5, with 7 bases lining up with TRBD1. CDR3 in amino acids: CASSEYKGYTGEWETQYF. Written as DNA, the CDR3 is TGTGCCAGCAGTGAATATAAGGGTTATACAGGGGAATGGGAGACCCAGTACTTC.